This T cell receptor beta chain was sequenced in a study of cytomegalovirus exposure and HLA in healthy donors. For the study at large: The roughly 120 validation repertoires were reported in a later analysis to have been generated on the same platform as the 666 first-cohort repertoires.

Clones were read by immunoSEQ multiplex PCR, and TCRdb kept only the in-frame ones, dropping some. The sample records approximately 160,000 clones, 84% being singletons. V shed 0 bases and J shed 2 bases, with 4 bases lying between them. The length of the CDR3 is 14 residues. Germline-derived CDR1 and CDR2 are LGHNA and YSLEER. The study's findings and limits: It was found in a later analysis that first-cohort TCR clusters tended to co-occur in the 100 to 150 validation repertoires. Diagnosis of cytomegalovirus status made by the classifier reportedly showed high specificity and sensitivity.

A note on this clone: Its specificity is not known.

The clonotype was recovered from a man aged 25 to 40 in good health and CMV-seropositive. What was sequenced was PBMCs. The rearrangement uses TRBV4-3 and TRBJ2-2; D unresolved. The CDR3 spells CASSQEANTGELFF. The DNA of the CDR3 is TGCGCCAGCAGCCAAGAGGCCAACACCGGGGAGCTGTTTTTT.